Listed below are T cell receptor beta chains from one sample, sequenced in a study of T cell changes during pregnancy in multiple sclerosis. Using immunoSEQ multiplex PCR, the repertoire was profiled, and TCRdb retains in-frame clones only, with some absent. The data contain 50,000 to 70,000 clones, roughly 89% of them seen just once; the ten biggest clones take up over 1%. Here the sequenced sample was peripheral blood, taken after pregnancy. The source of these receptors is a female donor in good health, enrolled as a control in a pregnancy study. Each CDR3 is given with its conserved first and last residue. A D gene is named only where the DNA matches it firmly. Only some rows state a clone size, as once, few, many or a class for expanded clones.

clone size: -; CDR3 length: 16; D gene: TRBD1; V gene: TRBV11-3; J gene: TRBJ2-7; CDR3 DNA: TGTGCCAGCAGCGCCCAGGGGGTGATCCCCACCTACGAGCAGTACTTC; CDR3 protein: CASSAQGVIPTYEQYF
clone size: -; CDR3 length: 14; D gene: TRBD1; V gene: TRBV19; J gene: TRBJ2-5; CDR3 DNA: TGTGCCAGTAGCGGGACAGGAGGTGGAGAGACCCAGTACTTC; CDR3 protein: CASSGTGGGETQYF
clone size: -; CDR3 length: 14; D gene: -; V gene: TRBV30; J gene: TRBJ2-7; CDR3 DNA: TGTGCCTGGACGGGGCCGACAGGAGAATACGAGCAGTACTTC; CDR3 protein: CAWTGPTGEYEQYF
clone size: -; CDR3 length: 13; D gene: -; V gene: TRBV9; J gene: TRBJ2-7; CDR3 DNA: TGTGCCAGCAGCCCACAGGGAAACTACGAGCAGTACTTC; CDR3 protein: CASSPQGNYEQYF
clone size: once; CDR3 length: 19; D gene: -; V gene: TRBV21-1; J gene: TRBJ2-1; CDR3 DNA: TGTGCCAGCAGCAAAGCGCTTTTGCAGGGGGAGTTGTCCTACAATGAGCAGTTCTTC; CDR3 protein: CASSKALLQGELSYNEQFF
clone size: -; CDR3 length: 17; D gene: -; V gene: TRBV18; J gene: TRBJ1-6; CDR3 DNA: TGTGCCAGCTCCCTCGGACAGCCAAGCTCCTATAATTCACCCCTCCACTTT; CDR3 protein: CASSLGQPSSYNSPLHF
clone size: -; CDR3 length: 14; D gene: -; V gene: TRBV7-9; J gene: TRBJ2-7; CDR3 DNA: TGTGCCAGCAGCTTATTCCGGGACTCCTACGAGCAGTACTTC; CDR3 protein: CASSLFRDSYEQYF
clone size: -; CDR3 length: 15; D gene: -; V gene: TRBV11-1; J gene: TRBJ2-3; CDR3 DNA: TGTGCCAGCAGCTTAGTTGTAGGGGGCACAGATACGCAGTATTTT; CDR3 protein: CASSLVVGGTDTQYF
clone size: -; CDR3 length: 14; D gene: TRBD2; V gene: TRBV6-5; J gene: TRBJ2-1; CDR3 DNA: TGTGCCAGCAGTTACGGTGGGGGGGGGTATGAGCAGTTCTTC; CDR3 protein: CASSYGGGGYEQFF
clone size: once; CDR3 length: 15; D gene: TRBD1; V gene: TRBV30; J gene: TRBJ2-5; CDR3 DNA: TGTGCCTGGAGTGTAGGTACAGGGGGTAGCGAGACCCAGTACTTC; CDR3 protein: CAWSVGTGGSETQYF
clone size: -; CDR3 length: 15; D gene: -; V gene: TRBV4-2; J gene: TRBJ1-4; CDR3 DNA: TGTGCCAGCAGCCCCCCCCAGGGGCTTGGTGAAAAACTGTTTTTT; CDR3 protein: CASSPPQGLGEKLFF
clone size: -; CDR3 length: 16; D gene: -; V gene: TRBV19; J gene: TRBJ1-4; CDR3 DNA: TGTGCCAGTAGTGGGCGAGGAGGTGCAACTAATGAAAAACTGTTTTTT; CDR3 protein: CASSGRGGATNEKLFF
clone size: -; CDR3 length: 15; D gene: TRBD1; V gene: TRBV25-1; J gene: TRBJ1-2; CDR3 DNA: TGTGCCAGCAGCGAGGGACAGGGGGTTAACTATGGCTACACCTTC; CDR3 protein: CASSEGQGVNYGYTF
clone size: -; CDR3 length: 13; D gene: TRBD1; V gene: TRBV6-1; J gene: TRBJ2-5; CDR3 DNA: TGTGCCAGCAGGGACAGGGGATTAGAGACCCAGTACTTC; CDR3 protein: CASRDRGLETQYF
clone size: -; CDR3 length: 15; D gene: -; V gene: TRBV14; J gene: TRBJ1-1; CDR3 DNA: TGTGCCAGCAGCCAAGATCCGGGGATCAAAACTGAAGCTTTCTTT; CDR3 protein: CASSQDPGIKTEAFF
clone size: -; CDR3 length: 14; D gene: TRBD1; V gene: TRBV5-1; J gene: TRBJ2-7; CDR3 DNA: TGCGCCAGCAGCTTGGGGACAGGGGAACACGAGCAGTACTTC; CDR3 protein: CASSLGTGEHEQYF
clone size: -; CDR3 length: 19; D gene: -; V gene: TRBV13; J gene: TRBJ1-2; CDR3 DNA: TGTGCCAGCAGCTTAGGGCGACTCGGGGCAGGGGATGTTAGCTATGGCTACACCTTC; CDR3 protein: CASSLGRLGAGDVSYGYTF
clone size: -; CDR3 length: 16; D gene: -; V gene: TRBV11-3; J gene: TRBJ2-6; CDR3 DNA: TGTGCCAGCAGCTTAGCCGACAGCCCTGGGGCCAACGTCCTGACTTTC; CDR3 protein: CASSLADSPGANVLTF
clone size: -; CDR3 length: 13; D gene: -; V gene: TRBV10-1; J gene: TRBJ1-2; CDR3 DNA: TGCGCCAGCACCGAGAGTAGCAAATATGGCTACACCTTC; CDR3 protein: CASTESSKYGYTF
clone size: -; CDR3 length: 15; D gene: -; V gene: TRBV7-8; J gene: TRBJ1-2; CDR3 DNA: TGTGCCAGCAGCTTAGATGGGGCACGAGGCTATGGCTACACCTTC; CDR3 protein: CASSLDGARGYGYTF
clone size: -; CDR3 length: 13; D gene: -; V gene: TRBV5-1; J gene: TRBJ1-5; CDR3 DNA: TGCGCCAGCAGCCCGGACAGAAATCAGCCCCAGCATTTT; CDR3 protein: CASSPDRNQPQHF
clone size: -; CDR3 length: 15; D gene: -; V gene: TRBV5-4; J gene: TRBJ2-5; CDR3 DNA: TGTGCCAGCAGCCCATTCCGAAACTTGCAAGAGACCCAGTACTTC; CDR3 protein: CASSPFRNLQETQYF
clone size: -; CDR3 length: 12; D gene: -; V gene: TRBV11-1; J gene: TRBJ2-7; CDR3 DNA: TGTGCCAGCAGTCAGACAGACTACGAGCAGTACTTC; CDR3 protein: CASSQTDYEQYF
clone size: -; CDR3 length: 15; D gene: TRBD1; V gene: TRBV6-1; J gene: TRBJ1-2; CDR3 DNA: TGTGCCAGCCTTGACAGGGGCACCCGGCGCATTGGCTACACCTTC; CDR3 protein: CASLDRGTRRIGYTF
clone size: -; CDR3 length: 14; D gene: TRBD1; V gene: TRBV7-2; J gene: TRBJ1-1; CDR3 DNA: TGTGCCAGCAGCTTAGTAGGGGGCGGCACTGAAGCTTTCTTT; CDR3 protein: CASSLVGGGTEAFF
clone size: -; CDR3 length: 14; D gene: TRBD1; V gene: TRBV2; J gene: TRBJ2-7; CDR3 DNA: TGTGCCAGCGGCCCGACAGGGGTTAGCCACGAGCAGTACTTC; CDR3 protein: CASGPTGVSHEQYF
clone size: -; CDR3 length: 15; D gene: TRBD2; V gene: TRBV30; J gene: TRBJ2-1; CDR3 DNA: TGTGCCTGGAGTGTCGGTCTAGCGGGGGGGAGTGAGCAGTTCTTC; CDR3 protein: CAWSVGLAGGSEQFF
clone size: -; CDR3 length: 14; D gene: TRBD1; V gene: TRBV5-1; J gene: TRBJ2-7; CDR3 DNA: TGCGCCAGCAGCTTCCGGGACAGGGACTACGAGCAGTACTTC; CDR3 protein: CASSFRDRDYEQYF
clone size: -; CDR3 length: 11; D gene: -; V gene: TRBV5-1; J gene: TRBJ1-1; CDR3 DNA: TGCGCCAGCAGCTCCGGTTTTGAAGCTTTCTTT; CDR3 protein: CASSSGFEAFF
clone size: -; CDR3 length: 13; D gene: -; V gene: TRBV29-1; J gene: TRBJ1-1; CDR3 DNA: TGCAGCGTTCGGCAGGCCCAAAACACTGAAGCTTTCTTT; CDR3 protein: CSVRQAQNTEAFF
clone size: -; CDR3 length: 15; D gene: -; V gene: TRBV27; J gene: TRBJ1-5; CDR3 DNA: TGTGCCAGCAGTCCCTTCCGGGGGTACAGTCAGCCCCAGCATTTT; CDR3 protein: CASSPFRGYSQPQHF
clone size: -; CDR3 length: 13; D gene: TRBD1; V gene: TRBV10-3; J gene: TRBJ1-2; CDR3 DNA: TGTGCCATCAGTGAGAACAGGGGGGGAGGCTACACCTTC; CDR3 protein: CAISENRGGGYTF
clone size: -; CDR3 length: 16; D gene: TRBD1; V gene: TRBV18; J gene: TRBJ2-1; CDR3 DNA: TGTGCCAGCTCACCAGGCTCGGGACAGGGTTTAAATGAGCAGTTCTTC; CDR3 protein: CASSPGSGQGLNEQFF
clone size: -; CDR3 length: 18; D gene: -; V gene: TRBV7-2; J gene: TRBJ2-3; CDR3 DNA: TGTGCCAGCAGACATTTGAGGACAGGGAGGGTAGGCACAGATACGCAGTATTTT; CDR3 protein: CASRHLRTGRVGTDTQYF
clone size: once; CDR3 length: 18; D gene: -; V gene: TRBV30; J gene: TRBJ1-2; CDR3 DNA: TGTGCCTGGAGCCTAATCAGGACAGACAAACACTACTTCTATGGCTACACCTTC; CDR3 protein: CAWSLIRTDKHYFYGYTF
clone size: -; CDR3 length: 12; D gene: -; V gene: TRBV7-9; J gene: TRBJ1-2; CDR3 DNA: TGTGCCAGCAGCTTTGAACCCAGGGGCTACACCTTC; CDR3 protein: CASSFEPRGYTF
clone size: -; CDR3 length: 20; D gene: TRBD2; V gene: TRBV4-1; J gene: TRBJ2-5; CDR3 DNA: TGCGCCAGCAGCCAGGGGGCGGCGGGACTAGCAACCTACCGTCAAGAGTCCCAGTACTTC; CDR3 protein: CASSQGAAGLATYRQESQYF
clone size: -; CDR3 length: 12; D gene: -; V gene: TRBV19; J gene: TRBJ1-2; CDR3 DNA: TGTGCCAGTAGTTCTTCGGGGGGTGGCTACACCTTC; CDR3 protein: CASSSSGGGYTF
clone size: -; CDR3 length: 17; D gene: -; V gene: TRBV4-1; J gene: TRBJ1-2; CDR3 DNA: TGCGTCAGCAGCAACTTCGAAACGAGGGTCGCTAACTATGGCTACACCTTC; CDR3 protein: CVSSNFETRVANYGYTF
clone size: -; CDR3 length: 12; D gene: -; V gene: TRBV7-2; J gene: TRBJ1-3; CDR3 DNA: TGTGCCAGCAGCACCTCCAGTAACACCATATATTTT; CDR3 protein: CASSTSSNTIYF
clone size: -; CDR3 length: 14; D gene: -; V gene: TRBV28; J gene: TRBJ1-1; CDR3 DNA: TGTGCCAGCATAGAAACAGGGACGAACACTGAAGCTTTCTTT; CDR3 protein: CASIETGTNTEAFF
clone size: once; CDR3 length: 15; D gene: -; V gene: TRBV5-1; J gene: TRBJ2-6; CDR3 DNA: TGCGCCAGCAGCTTCGACATGCCTGGGGCCAACGTCCTGACTTTC; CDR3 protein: CASSFDMPGANVLTF
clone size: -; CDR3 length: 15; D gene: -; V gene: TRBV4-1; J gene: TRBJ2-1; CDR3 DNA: TGCGCCAGCAGCCAATCCTTAGCGGCGCAACATCAGCAGTTCTTC; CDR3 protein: CASSQSLAAQHQQFF
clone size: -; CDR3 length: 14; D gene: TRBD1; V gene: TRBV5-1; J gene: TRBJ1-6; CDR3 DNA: TGCGCCAGCAGCCGGGACAGGGCGGGTTCACCCCTCCACTTT; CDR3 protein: CASSRDRAGSPLHF
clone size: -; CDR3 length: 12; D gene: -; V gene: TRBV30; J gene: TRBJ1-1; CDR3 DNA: TGTGCCTGGAAAGGAGGGGACACTGAAGCTTTCTTT; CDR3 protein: CAWKGGDTEAFF
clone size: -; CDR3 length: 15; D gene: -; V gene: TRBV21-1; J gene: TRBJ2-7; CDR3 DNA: TGTGCCAGCAGGCGCACAGGTCCAACCAGATACGAGCAGTACTTC; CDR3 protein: CASRRTGPTRYEQYF
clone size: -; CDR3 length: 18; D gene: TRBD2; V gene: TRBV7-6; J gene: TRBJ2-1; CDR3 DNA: TGTGCCAGCAGCTTAGGCCCTTTACTCAGCGGGAGGGGAAATGAGCAGTTCTTC; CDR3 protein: CASSLGPLLSGRGNEQFF
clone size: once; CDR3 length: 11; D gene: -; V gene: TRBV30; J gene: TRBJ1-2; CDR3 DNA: TGTGCCTGGAGTCTGGGAGAGGGCTACACCTTC; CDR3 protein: CAWSLGEGYTF
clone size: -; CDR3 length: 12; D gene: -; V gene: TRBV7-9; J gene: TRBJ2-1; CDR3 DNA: TGTGCCAGCAGCTTAAACAACAATGAGCAGTTCTTC; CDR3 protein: CASSLNNNEQFF
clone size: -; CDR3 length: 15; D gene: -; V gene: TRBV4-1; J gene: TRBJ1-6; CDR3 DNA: TGCGCCAGCAGCCAAGAAAGACAGGACATTTCACCCCTCCACTTT; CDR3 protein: CASSQERQDISPLHF